This T cell receptor (beta chain) was observed in a study of blood T cell repertoires in COVID-19. Study background: T cells, B-cell-depleted T cells, or PBMCs supplied cDNA or gDNA.

V lost 7 bases to trimming and J lost 0 bases, with 14 bases between them. CDR1 MNHEY and CDR2 SVGAGI come from the germline V gene. This CDR3 is built from 15 residues. Per the authors' pipeline: Using reference gene primer amplification, nucleated cell counts were estimated. The assay was immunoSEQ multiplex PCR, and TCRdb's table has in-frame clones only and misses some. V and J calls and clone size are copied from that table; D and trimming were computed from the DNA. Counted here are approximately 230,000 clones, about 86% occurring once; the ten biggest clones make up nearly 9%. The sequencing sample was made of peripheral blood. The sequence derives from an elderly man with acute or convalescent COVID-19. The J gene is TRBJ2-3, the V gene TRBV6-5; no clear D gene. The CDR3 region has the DNA TGTGCCAGCATGCCGAGGAGTGGGAGCACAGATACGCAGTATTTT. Translated: CASMPRSGSTDTQYF.